What follows is one T cell receptor beta chain and its context. These data belong to a study of blood T cell repertoires in COVID-19. Study information: The study drew acute and convalescent COVID-19 samples from the United States, Italy and Spain. The analysed material was cDNA or gDNA that came from T cells, B-cell-depleted T cells, or PBMCs.

The ends lost 5 bases at V and 4 bases at J; junction bases unmatched: 7. The CDR3 loop spans 15 amino acids. Per germline, CDR1 MNHEY and CDR2 SMNVEV (reference sequence). In the study's own analysis: Using reference gene primer amplification, nucleated cell counts were estimated. Sequenced by immunoSEQ multiplex PCR; TCRdb stores in-frame clones only, minus some. From that table come the V and J calls and clone size; the DNA was used to work out D and trimming. The sample lists over 25,000 clones; approximately 90% were seen once. The source material was peripheral blood. The sequence came from a human donor with active COVID-19. The donor label of this sample is uncertain. V gene TRBV27 combines with J gene TRBJ1-2; 10 bases are a match to TRBD1. Here the CDR3 DNA reads TGTGCCAGCAGTAACCGACAGGGGGCGGGCTATGGCTACACCTTC. The encoded protein is CASSNRQGAGYGYTF.